These T cell receptor beta chains were read from a single sample in a study of OX40 agonist ivuxolimab in advanced cancers. Clones were sequenced by immunoSEQ multiplex PCR, and TCRdb holds only the in-frame ones, with some missing. The sample yields tens of thousands of clones, about 81% seen once. The material sequenced was CD4+ or CD8+ T cells sorted from blood, taken in a trial of the OX40 agonist ivuxolimab. These receptors were collected from an adult with an advanced solid tumor such as melanoma, head and neck, liver or kidney cancer. The CDR3 runs from the conserved cysteine through the conserved F or W. The D gene is left open where the match is weak. The size of a clone is reported for some rows only, either as once, few or many, or as a class for expanded clones.

D gene: -; J gene: TRBJ2-7; clone size: -; V gene: TRBV5-6; CDR3 DNA: TGTGCCAGCAGCTTGAAGGGCGAGCAGTACTTC; CDR3 protein: CASSLKGEQYF
D gene: TRBD1; J gene: TRBJ2-2; clone size: -; V gene: TRBV30; CDR3 DNA: TGTGCCTGGAGTCTAGGGACAGGGATTCCCGGGGAGCTGTTTTTT; CDR3 protein: CAWSLGTGIPGELFF
D gene: TRBD2; J gene: TRBJ2-3; clone size: -; V gene: TRBV15; CDR3 DNA: TGTGCCACCAGCAGAGGTCGGGGTAGCGGGGGGGCCGAAGATACGCAGTATTTT; CDR3 protein: CATSRGRGSGGAEDTQYF
D gene: -; J gene: TRBJ1-6; clone size: few; V gene: TRBV2; CDR3 DNA: TGTGCCAGCAGCTCCCACTCGGGACACGAGAATTCACCCCTCCACTTT; CDR3 protein: CASSSHSGHENSPLHF
D gene: -; J gene: TRBJ1-5; clone size: -; V gene: TRBV28; CDR3 DNA: TGTGCCAGCAGTTCAGGGCTCAATCAGCCCCAGCATTTT; CDR3 protein: CASSSGLNQPQHF
D gene: -; J gene: TRBJ2-5; clone size: once; V gene: TRBV6-5; CDR3 DNA: TGTGCCAGCAGCCTTACCGGGACTCTAGAGACCCAGTACTTC; CDR3 protein: CASSLTGTLETQYF
D gene: -; J gene: TRBJ2-7; clone size: -; V gene: TRBV4-1; CDR3 DNA: TGCGCCAGCAGCCAAGACCCAGCTAGGAGCTCCTACGAGCAGTACTTC; CDR3 protein: CASSQDPARSSYEQYF
D gene: TRBD2; J gene: TRBJ2-2; clone size: -; V gene: TRBV2; CDR3 DNA: TGTGCCAGCAGTGGTCTAGCGGGGGGGGCCGGGGAGCTGTTTTTT; CDR3 protein: CASSGLAGGAGELFF
D gene: -; J gene: TRBJ2-1; clone size: -; V gene: TRBV19; CDR3 DNA: TGTGCCAGTAGTAATTGGGTCAGGGACCAGTTCTTC; CDR3 protein: CASSNWVRDQFF
D gene: TRBD1; J gene: TRBJ1-5; clone size: -; V gene: TRBV7-2; CDR3 DNA: TGTGCCAGCAGCCCCCAACAGGGGTGGCAGCCCCAGCATTTT; CDR3 protein: CASSPQQGWQPQHF
D gene: TRBD2; J gene: TRBJ2-1; clone size: -; V gene: TRBV6-5; CDR3 DNA: TGTGCCAGCAGTTTATCACTAGCGGGGGGGCGGAATGAGCAGTTCTTC; CDR3 protein: CASSLSLAGGRNEQFF
D gene: TRBD1; J gene: TRBJ1-5; clone size: -; V gene: TRBV19; CDR3 DNA: TGTGCCAGTAGTGTGACAGGGGGCAATCAGCCCCAGCATTTT; CDR3 protein: CASSVTGGNQPQHF
D gene: -; J gene: TRBJ2-1; clone size: -; V gene: TRBV15; CDR3 DNA: TGTGCCACCAGCAGAGATAACACAGGAGTTTACAATGAGCAGTTCTTC; CDR3 protein: CATSRDNTGVYNEQFF
D gene: -; J gene: TRBJ2-5; clone size: -; V gene: TRBV11-2; CDR3 DNA: TGTGCCAGCAGCCCGACAGGCATCCAAGAGACCCAGTACTTC; CDR3 protein: CASSPTGIQETQYF
D gene: -; J gene: TRBJ1-4; clone size: -; V gene: TRBV5-4; CDR3 DNA: TGTGCCAGCAGCTTGGCCCGTTCGGGGTCAGTTAATGAAAAACTGTTTTTT; CDR3 protein: CASSLARSGSVNEKLFF
D gene: -; J gene: TRBJ2-7; clone size: -; V gene: TRBV4-1; CDR3 DNA: TGCGCCAGCAGCCGCCCAGGGACAAGGCTTCGCGAGCAGTACTTC; CDR3 protein: CASSRPGTRLREQYF
D gene: -; J gene: TRBJ2-1; clone size: few; V gene: TRBV7-3; CDR3 DNA: TGTGCCAGCAGCAGAGGGGCCTACAATGAGCAGTTCTTC; CDR3 protein: CASSRGAYNEQFF
D gene: -; J gene: TRBJ2-4; clone size: -; V gene: TRBV6-5; CDR3 DNA: TGTGCCAGCAGCCAGCCCAGGGGGGGCAAAAACATTCAGTACTTC; CDR3 protein: CASSQPRGGKNIQYF
D gene: TRBD1; J gene: TRBJ2-1; clone size: -; V gene: TRBV5-1; CDR3 DNA: TGCGCCAGCAGCCGATGGACAGGGGCGAATGAGCAGTTCTTC; CDR3 protein: CASSRWTGANEQFF
D gene: -; J gene: TRBJ1-6; clone size: -; V gene: TRBV18; CDR3 DNA: TGTGCCAGCTCACCAGGAGGGCTTGGTAATTCACCCCTCCACTTT; CDR3 protein: CASSPGGLGNSPLHF
D gene: -; J gene: TRBJ1-5; clone size: few; V gene: TRBV7-6; CDR3 DNA: TGTGCCAGCAGCTTAGCAGGGACTAATCAGCCCCAGCATTTT; CDR3 protein: CASSLAGTNQPQHF
D gene: -; J gene: TRBJ1-1; clone size: -; V gene: TRBV30; CDR3 DNA: TGTGCCTGGAGTTATGGGGGGGCTGGTGAAGCTTTCTTT; CDR3 protein: CAWSYGGAGEAFF
D gene: TRBD1; J gene: TRBJ1-1; clone size: -; V gene: TRBV7-2; CDR3 DNA: TGTGCCAGCAGCTTTGACAGGGTCGAAACTGAAGCTTTCTTT; CDR3 protein: CASSFDRVETEAFF
D gene: TRBD1; J gene: TRBJ1-3; clone size: -; V gene: TRBV6-1; CDR3 DNA: TGTGCCAGCACCCGGGACAGGGAACCGGGAAACACCATATATTTT; CDR3 protein: CASTRDREPGNTIYF
D gene: -; J gene: TRBJ1-6; clone size: -; V gene: TRBV19; CDR3 DNA: TGTGCCAGCAGGTCCAGCCGGGCGCTAAAAAATTCACCCCTCCACTTT; CDR3 protein: CASRSSRALKNSPLHF
D gene: -; J gene: TRBJ2-1; clone size: -; V gene: TRBV14; CDR3 DNA: TGTGCCAGCAGCCAAGTAACTAGCACCCACAATGAGCAGTTCTTC; CDR3 protein: CASSQVTSTHNEQFF
D gene: TRBD1; J gene: TRBJ2-2; clone size: -; V gene: TRBV6-6; CDR3 DNA: TGTGCCAGCAGTATCCGGGACAGGGGTACCGGGGAGCTGTTTTTT; CDR3 protein: CASSIRDRGTGELFF
D gene: -; J gene: TRBJ2-1; clone size: few; V gene: TRBV5-1; CDR3 DNA: TGCGCCAGCAGCTTGGCCACTGAGCAGTTCTTC; CDR3 protein: CASSLATEQFF
D gene: -; J gene: TRBJ2-7; clone size: -; V gene: TRBV11-2; CDR3 DNA: TGTGCCAGCAGCTTATCGGACGCCGCCTACGAGCAGTACTTC; CDR3 protein: CASSLSDAAYEQYF
D gene: -; J gene: TRBJ1-5; clone size: few; V gene: TRBV4-1; CDR3 DNA: TGCGCCAGCAGCCAAGGGGCGGGGGGCAGTGGCAATCAGCCCCAGCATTTT; CDR3 protein: CASSQGAGGSGNQPQHF
D gene: -; J gene: TRBJ2-7; clone size: -; V gene: TRBV5-6; CDR3 DNA: TGTGCCAGCAGCTTCCACTACGAGCAGTACTTC; CDR3 protein: CASSFHYEQYF
D gene: TRBD1; J gene: TRBJ1-1; clone size: -; V gene: TRBV28; CDR3 DNA: TGTGCCAGCAGATTACAGGGGAGCACTGAAGCTTTCTTT; CDR3 protein: CASRLQGSTEAFF
D gene: -; J gene: TRBJ1-2; clone size: -; V gene: TRBV4-3; CDR3 DNA: TGCGCCAGCAGCCAAGATAGTGGCAGGGAGGGCGGCTACACCTTC; CDR3 protein: CASSQDSGREGGYTF
D gene: -; J gene: TRBJ1-5; clone size: few; V gene: TRBV15; CDR3 DNA: TGTGCCACCAGCGGGGGGAATGGTCCCCAGCATTTT; CDR3 protein: CATSGGNGPQHF
D gene: -; J gene: TRBJ1-4; clone size: -; V gene: TRBV5-6; CDR3 DNA: TGTGCCAGCAGCTTGTTGGACGCTACTGAAAAACTGTTTTTT; CDR3 protein: CASSLLDATEKLFF
D gene: TRBD1; J gene: TRBJ2-2; clone size: -; V gene: TRBV18; CDR3 DNA: TGTGCCAGCTCTTCCGGACAGGGTCGAAACACCGGGGAGCTGTTTTTT; CDR3 protein: CASSSGQGRNTGELFF
D gene: -; J gene: TRBJ2-1; clone size: -; V gene: TRBV12-2; CDR3 DNA: TGTGCACTCTTGTTGACAGGGGGGCTATCCCGGAGCTCCTACAATGAGCAGTTCTTC; CDR3 protein: CALLLTGGLSRSSYNEQFF
D gene: -; J gene: TRBJ1-5; clone size: -; V gene: TRBV7-9; CDR3 DNA: TGTGCCAGCAGCTTTTCGGCCAATCAGCCCCAGCATTTT; CDR3 protein: CASSFSANQPQHF
D gene: TRBD1; J gene: TRBJ1-2; clone size: -; V gene: TRBV30; CDR3 DNA: TGTGCCTGGCAGGGGGCGACGAGTTACACCTTC; CDR3 protein: CAWQGATSYTF